Presented here are 6 T cell receptor beta chains from one specimen sequenced in a study of T cell responses to AZD1222 COVID-19 vaccine. Data came from immunoSEQ multiplex PCR; TCRdb stores just in-frame clones and leaves some out. The sample carries around 150,000 clones, about nine tenths recorded once. The material sequenced was peripheral blood, taken on day 0 of AZD1222 vaccination. These receptors all stem from an adult in good health.

This chain joins TRBV28 and TRBJ1-1; 9 bases agree with TRBD1. The germline CDR1 and CDR2 sequences are MDHEN and SYDVKM. The trim removed 5 bases at V and 3 bases at J, leaving 13 bases unmatched. The CDR3 sequence is 17 residues long. CDR3: CASSHAPGQGDYTEAFF. In DNA, the CDR3 is TGTGCCAGCAGTCACGCCCCGGGACAGGGTGATTACACTGAAGCTTTCTTT.

Of note for this clone: This same CDR3 is encoded by further DNA sequences in the sample. This chain connects TRBV5-1 to TRBJ2-1, with 11 bases lining up with TRBD2. From germline, CDR1 is SGHRS and CDR2 YFSETQ. J lost 7 bases, V lost 0 bases, and 3 bases had no gene match. There are 15 residues in the CDR3. The CDR3 loop reads CASSLALAGGNEQFF. CDR3 nucleotides: TGCGCCAGCAGCTTGGCTCTAGCGGGAGGAAATGAGCAGTTCTTC.

This chain connects TRBV28 to TRBJ1-1, with TRBD1 as a possible D gene (5 bases). The CDR3 consists of 13 residues. CDR1 and CDR2 from the germline V gene are MDHEN and SYDVKM. Between the trimmed V and J ends, which lost 7 bases and 6 bases, there was a span of 15 bases. CDR3 amino acids: CASTPAGGAEAFF. CDR3 nucleotides: TGTGCCAGCACCCCCGCGGGAGGGGCTGAAGCTTTCTTT.

The CDR3 region has the DNA TGTGCCAGCAGCGTCGACAGGGGTAGCAATCAGCCCCAGCATTTT. This translates into CASSVDRGSNQPQHF. The chain is built from TRBV5-4 and TRBJ1-5, with TRBD1 matching over 8 bases. Trimming at V came to 4 bases and at J to 0 bases, leaving 3 bases not matched to a gene. CDR1 SGHNT and CDR2 YYREEE come from the germline V gene (reference sequence). The CDR3 contains 15 residues.

The genes are TRBV19 and TRBJ1-3; 9 nucleotides line up with TRBD1. The CDR3 length is 14 residues. The V gene's germline CDR1 is LNHDA and CDR2 SQIVND (reference sequence). V shed 10 bases, J shed 0 bases, and the junction held 4 bases outside the gene matches. In DNA form, the CDR3 reads TGTGCCACGAAGACAGGGGGCTCTGGAAACACCATATATTTT. Its translation: CATKTGGSGNTIYF.

The V gene is TRBV6-5, the J gene TRBJ2-7, with 7 bases aligning to TRBD2. Germline CDR1 MNHEY, CDR2 SVGAGI. CDR3 size: 13 residues. V shed 8 bases and J 3 bases; nucleotides not matched to a gene: 7. In nucleotides, the CDR3 is TGTGCCAGCCGGGGGGTGGGTAGCTACGAGCAGTACTTC. This sequence encodes CASRGVGSYEQYF.